One sample yielded the 21 T cell receptor beta chains listed below, sequenced in a study of CD8+ T cells in alopecia areata (dated by TCRdb to about 2018). Per the publication, the treatment or condition label means: oral pan-JAK inhibitor, 5-10 mg twice daily. The library was generated by the immunoSEQ multiplex PCR assay. For TCR sequencing, RNA was extracted from every sample and reverse transcribed into cDNA to serve as template. What TCRdb holds here is the immuneACCESS table cut down to in-frame rearrangements. Part of the clones is not present; checked against another copy, under half of the missing clones reflect an unresolved V gene, and the others are unexplained. A total of nearly 95,000 clones appear in this sample, just over 70% of them only once. Of the sample, roughly 17% falls within the top ten clones. The sequencing used CD8+ T cells sorted from blood, collected around week 42, from a patient treated with tofacitinib. The receptors here all came from a human donor with alopecia areata.

This chain uses TRBV19 with TRBJ2-1, with 8 bases identical to TRBD2. The CDR3 is made up of 15 amino acids. Germline V gene lookup returns CDR1 LNHDA and CDR2 SQIVND (reference sequence). The ends lost 1 base at V and 6 bases at J; junction bases unmatched: 5. The CDR3 sequence: CASSIGPGTSNEQFF. DNA of the CDR3: TGTGCCAGTAGTATAGGCCCTGGGACTAGCAATGAGCAGTTCTTC.

The chain joins TRBV30 to TRBJ2-3; the match to TRBD2 covers 8 bases. Germline-derived CDR1 and CDR2 are GTSNPN and SVGIG (reference sequence). V shed 4 bases and J 2 bases; nucleotides not matched to a gene: 11. The length of the CDR3 is 16 residues. The CDR3 protein is CAWTHRGRGATDTQYF. The CDR3 DNA reads TGTGCCTGGACCCACCGGGGGCGGGGGGCCACAGATACGCAGTATTTT.

The rearrangement links TRBV7-2 to TRBJ2-7, with 9 bases matching TRBD2. Germline V gene lookup returns CDR1 SGHTA and CDR2 FQGNSA. Trimming removed 1 base from V and 4 bases from J; junction bases left unmatched: 5. The CDR3 is 15 residues long. The DNA of the CDR3 is TGTGCCAGCAGCTTAGATCTAGCGGGGTCGTACGAGCAGTACTTC. Translated: CASSLDLAGSYEQYF.

This clone occurred a few times. CDR3 loop: CASSQGYEQYF. CDR3 nucleotides: TGTGCCAGCAGCCAGGGCTACGAGCAGTACTTC. The V call is TRBV27, the J call TRBJ2-7; tentatively, D is TRBD1 (5 bases). The CDR3 has 11 residues. Germline CDR1 reads MNHEY; CDR2 reads SMNVEV (reference sequence). V gave up 6 bases and J gave up 3 bases, with 6 bases separating them.

This clone was found a few times. V and J are TRBV9 and TRBJ2-3, with 10 bases aligning to TRBD2. The V gene end was trimmed by 4 bases and the J gene end by 3 bases; junction bases not matched to a gene: 8. Germline V CDR1 and CDR2: SGDLS, YYNGEE. The CDR3 covers 16 residues. CDR3 DNA sequence: TGTGCCAGCAGCTCCCTTAGCGGGGGGCCTACAGATACGCAGTATTTT. Translated, it gives CASSSLSGGPTDTQYF.

The V gene is TRBV2, the J gene TRBJ2-1; 12 positions match TRBD2. V shed 5 bases, J shed 8 bases, and the junction held 7 bases outside the gene matches. This CDR3 is built from 15 residues. Germline V lookup: CDR1 SNHLY, CDR2 FYNNEI. The CDR3 spells CASSSLAGGPHEQFF. CDR3 in DNA: TGTGCCAGCAGTTCCCTAGCGGGGGGGCCCCATGAGCAGTTCTTC.

V gene TRBV7-3 combines with J gene TRBJ2-7; D possibly corresponds to TRBD2 (7 bases). The CDR3 consists of 13 residues. Germline CDR1 SGHTA, CDR2 FQGTGA. V lost 6 bases, J lost 7 bases, and 16 bases lay in between. CDR3 in DNA: TGTGCCAGCAGTCCCGACGGGGGGCGAGAGCAGTACTTC. It yields the protein CASSPDGGREQYF.

Only a few counts were recorded for this clone. The chain employs TRBV29-1 and TRBJ2-3; the match to TRBD2 covers 7 bases. Trimming cost V 1 base and J 5 bases; bases outside gene matches: 6. Germline assignment: CDR1 SQVTM and CDR2 ANQGSEA. This CDR3 has 14 residues. In nucleotides, the CDR3 is TGCAGCGTTGAAGGAGGGAGGGTAGGAGATACGCAGTATTTT. Translating it yields CSVEGGRVGDTQYF.

The chain uses TRBV7-6 and TRBJ2-1; 9 nucleotides align to TRBD1. The V gene end was trimmed by 3 bases and the J gene end by 5 bases; junction bases not matched to a gene: 5. The CDR3 length is 15 residues. Germline V lookup: CDR1 SGHVS, CDR2 FNYEAQ. CDR3 nucleotides: TGTGCCAGCAGCTTCCGGACAGGGGAGGACAATGAGCAGTTCTTC. Translated, it gives CASSFRTGEDNEQFF. The complete variable domain, with remaining parts taken from reference TRBV7-6 and TRBJ2-1, reads GAGVSQSPRYKVTKRGQDVALRCDPISGHVSLYWYRQALGQGPEFLTYFNYEAQQDKSGLPNDRFSAERPEGSISTLTIQRTEQRDSAMYRCASSFRTGEDNEQFFGPGTRLTVL.

This rearrangement joins TRBV29-1 to TRBJ2-1, with TRBD1 as a possible D gene (6 bases). Trimming stripped 7 bases from V and 8 bases from J, with 12 bases between. Germline V gene lookup returns CDR1 SQVTM and CDR2 ANQGSEA. The CDR3 is 11 residues long. The CDR3 DNA sequence: TGCAGCGCCCAGGGGATCCATGAGCAGTTCTTC. The encoded protein is CSAQGIHEQFF.

V gene TRBV10-3 combines with J gene TRBJ1-2; the D gene is possibly TRBD1 (5 bases). The CDR3 covers 14 residues. Germline V CDR1 and CDR2: ENHRY, SYGVKD. Trimming took 6 bases from V and 2 from J, leaving 13 bases between them. The CDR3 DNA sequence: TGTGCCATCAGCCCGGGACTCCAAAACTATGGCTACACCTTC. Translating gives CAISPGLQNYGYTF.

The chain recombines TRBV13 with TRBJ2-3, with 9 positions matching TRBD2. The V gene's germline CDR1 is PRHDT and CDR2 FYEKMQ (reference sequence). J was trimmed by 7 bases and V by 8 bases; bases with no gene match: 7. This CDR3 contains 13 residues. CDR3 nucleotide sequence: TGTGCCAGCGGTAGCGGGGGATCATATACGCAGTATTTT. Translated, it gives CASGSGGSYTQYF.

This clone was seen a few times. The chain joins TRBV28 to TRBJ1-5, with D perhaps TRBD1 (5 bases). V shed 6 bases and J shed 3 bases, with 12 bases lying between them. Germline lookup yields CDR1 MDHEN and CDR2 SYDVKM. CDR3 length: 14 residues. Here the CDR3 DNA reads TGTGCCAGCAGCCTGACAGATTCCAATCAGCCCCAGCATTTT. Its protein is CASSLTDSNQPQHF.

The chain employs TRBV19 and TRBJ1-1; weak D call: TRBD1 (5 bases). Germline loops: CDR1 LNHDA, CDR2 SQIVND (reference sequence). The CDR3 sequence is 16 residues long. V shed 5 bases and J shed 0 bases, with 16 bases lying between them. This chain's CDR3 is CASSWGSGKVNTEAFF. The CDR3 coding sequence is TGTGCCAGTAGTTGGGGGTCAGGGAAGGTGAACACTGAAGCTTTCTTT. The full variable domain, its missing parts supplied by reference TRBV19 and TRBJ1-1, is DGGITQSPKYLFRKEGQNVTLSCEQNLNHDAMYWYRQDPGQGLRLIYYSQIVNDFQKGDIAEGYSVSREKKESFPLTVTSAQKNPTAFYLCASSWGSGKVNTEAFFGQGTRLTVV.

This clone was recorded a few times. The chain combines TRBV10-3 with TRBJ2-2; D unclear. CDR1 and CDR2 (germline): ENHRY, SYGVKD. V lost 3 bases and J 6 bases, leaving 11 bases between the germline ends. The CDR3 covers 14 residues. CDR3 sequence (DNA): TGTGCCATCAGTGACCCTGGGGAACCCGGGGAGCTGTTTTTT. This encodes CAISDPGEPGELFF.

This clone has a handful of counts. The rearrangement links TRBV5-1 to TRBJ2-1, with a tentative D call TRBD2 (7 bases). This CDR3 is built from 14 residues. The V gene's germline CDR1 is SGHRS and CDR2 YFSETQ. V gave up 9 bases and J gave up 8 bases, with 21 bases separating them. CDR3 nucleotide sequence: TGCGCCACCCGCGTAGGGGGGGGCGTAGATGAGCAGTTCTTC. This encodes CATRVGGGVDEQFF.

This sequence joins TRBV25-1 and TRBJ1-1; D is unclear. V dropped 4 bases and J dropped 6 bases, with 15 bases sitting between them. The germline V gene encodes CDR1 MGHDK and CDR2 SYGVNS. CDR3 length: 14 residues. The CDR3, as DNA: TGTGCCAGCAGTGGGATTTTGCGTGGGGCTGAAGCTTTCTTT. Its protein product is CASSGILRGAEAFF.

This clone was counted only a few times. The rearrangement joins TRBV29-1 to TRBJ1-1; TRBD1 is a possible D gene (5 bases). Germline loops: CDR1 SQVTM, CDR2 ANQGSEA. The CDR3 contains 13 residues. V lost 2 bases to trimming and J lost 2 bases, with 9 bases between them. DNA of the CDR3: TGCAGCGTTGAAAGGACACCTAACACTGAAGCTTTCTTT. It translates to CSVERTPNTEAFF.

The rearrangement uses TRBV19 and TRBJ2-7, with a tentative D call TRBD1 (7 bases). Trimming shortened V by 6 bases and J by 5 bases, and 20 bases separated the two germline ends. The CDR3 length is 15 residues. Germline V lookup: CDR1 LNHDA, CDR2 SQIVND (reference sequence). CDR3 in amino acids: CASSISAQGGHEQYF. DNA of the CDR3: TGTGCCAGTAGCATTAGCGCCCAGGGGGGCCACGAGCAGTACTTC.

The V and J genes are TRBV29-1 and TRBJ1-2, with D maybe TRBD1 (6 bases). Germline loops: CDR1 SQVTM, CDR2 ANQGSEA. CDR3 length: 12 residues. V dropped 3 bases and J dropped 7 bases, with 12 bases sitting between them. In DNA, the CDR3 is TGCAGCGTTGAGGTACAGGGACGTGGCTACACCTTC. Its protein is CSVEVQGRGYTF. Based on the CDR3 plus reference TRBV29-1 and TRBJ1-2, the full variable domain is SAVISQKPSRDICQRGTSLTIQCQVDSQVTMMFWYRQQPGQSLTLIATANQGSEATYESGFVIDKFPISRPNLTFSTLTVSNMSPEDSSIYLCSVEVQGRGYTFGSGTRLTVV.

Only one count was recorded for this clone. The gene calls are TRBV4-3 and TRBJ2-7, with no clear D. V was clipped by 1 base and J by 5 bases, with 3 bases between them. Germline CDR1 LGHNA, CDR2 YSLEER. The CDR3 has 11 residues. CDR3 region: CASSQGNEQYF. CDR3 in DNA: TGCGCCAGCAGCCAAGGGAACGAGCAGTACTTC.